This T cell receptor beta chain was profiled in a study of blood T cell repertoires in COVID-19. In its sample, this clone was seen once. Generated by immunoSEQ multiplex PCR, the TCRdb table keeps only in-frame clones and is missing some. Of some 70,000 clones in the sample, roughly 91% were seen once. The germline V and J ends were trimmed by 1 base and 1 base, with 10 bases remaining between them. Germline CDR1 reads LGHDT; CDR2 reads YNNKEL (reference sequence). The CDR3 is 15 residues long. The TCR comes from a man aged 50 or older with active COVID-19. The sample consisted of peripheral blood. The V call is TRBV3-1 (or the pseudogene TRBV3-2), the J call TRBJ1-1, with D perhaps matching TRBD1 (5 bases). CDR3 amino acids: CASSQGGQGNTEAFF. The CDR3 bases are TGTGCCAGCAGCCAAGGGGGCCAGGGGAACACTGAAGCTTTCTTT.